The 3 T cell receptor beta chains listed next were all sequenced from one sample in a study of T cell responses to AZD1222 COVID-19 vaccine. The method was immunoSEQ multiplex PCR; TCRdb's version includes in-frame clones alone and lacks a portion of them. The sample lists 95,000 to 110,000 clones; roughly 89% were seen once. Specimen: peripheral blood, collected on day 0 of AZD1222 vaccination. The receptors originated from an adult in good health.

The J gene is TRBJ2-7, the V gene TRBV11-2; D is possibly TRBD2 (6 bases). Trimming removed 3 bases from V and 5 bases from J, with 14 bases in between. The CDR3 is 14 residues long. The germline gives CDR1 SGHAT, CDR2 FQNNGV. The chain's CDR3 is CASSFRRGGNEQYF. The CDR3 DNA sequence: TGTGCCAGCAGCTTCAGGCGGGGTGGAAACGAGCAGTACTTC.

The chain recombines TRBV9 with TRBJ2-7, with D maybe TRBD1 (5 bases). CDR1 is SGDLS and CDR2 is YYNGEE in the germline V gene. Deletions cut 0 bases from V and 2 bases from J, with 9 bases between. CDR3 length: 14 amino acids. The DNA for the CDR3 is TGTGCCAGCAGCGTAGGTTCAGGGCCCTACGAGCAGTACTTC. Translated: CASSVGSGPYEQYF.

This clone came up a few times. The rearrangement links TRBV6-4 to TRBJ2-3, with unresolved D. CDR1 MRHNA and CDR2 SNTAGT come from the germline V gene. The V gene lost 4 bases and the J gene lost 0 bases, with 8 bases spanning the gap. The CDR3 spans 14 residues. The CDR3 sequence: CASSAYGSTDTQYF. CDR3 nucleotide sequence: TGTGCCAGCAGTGCCTATGGGAGCACAGATACGCAGTATTTT.